This T cell receptor beta chain appears in the sequencing data of a study of cytomegalovirus exposure and HLA in healthy donors. Study-level results: It was shown in a later analysis that HLA-associated TCR beta chains were more clonally expanded than other, equally common chains.

About this clone itself: What it binds is not known.

PCR involved 60 Vbeta and 13 Jbeta primers. The table came from immunoSEQ multiplex PCR; TCRdb's copy has only in-frame clones and leaves some out. The sample table sets out about 110,000 clones. The CDR3 length is 17 residues. Germline lookup yields CDR1 SGHTA and CDR2 FQGTGA. V shed 4 bases, J shed 6 bases, and the junction held 17 bases outside the gene matches. The V call is TRBV7-3, the J call TRBJ2-5; 7 bases are a match to TRBD1. Specimen: PBMCs. The sequence derives from a young man in good health and CMV-seronegative. CDR3: CASSSHRGSTAPQTQYF. In DNA form, the CDR3 reads TGTGCCAGCAGCTCGCACAGGGGTTCAACGGCGCCGCAGACCCAGTACTTC. The whole variable domain, filled in from reference TRBV7-3 and TRBJ2-5, reads GAGVSQTPSNKVTEKGKYVELRCDPISGHTALYWYRQSLGQGPEFLIYFQGTGAADDSGLPNDRFFAVRPEGSVSTLKIQRTERGDSAVYLCASSSHRGSTAPQTQYFGPGTRLLVL.